This T cell receptor (beta chain) stems from a study of T cell responses to AZD1222 COVID-19 vaccine. As for the study in general: Pooled samples include second doses given at about 4 or 12 weeks. Broader study findings: Compared with day 0, the breadth and depth of the Spike-specific TCR repertoire rose significantly after two doses of AZD1222. Spike was spanned by vaccine-associated CD4 TCRs, with dominance at 160-218 and 743-854. The number of AZD1222 recipients seropositive at baseline was only five or six.

Repertoires were generated with immunoSEQ multiplex PCR, while TCRdb's copy carries only in-frame clones and drops some. In the table there are 72,000 or so clones, about nine tenths of which are singletons. The CDR3 has 16 residues. Trimming shortened V by 0 bases and J by 1 base, and 12 bases separated the two germline ends. Germline loops: CDR1 SGHTA, CDR2 FQGNSA. A note on this clone: Its cognate antigen is unknown.

This chain connects TRBV7-2 to TRBJ1-2; tentative D call: TRBD1 (6 bases). The input for sequencing was peripheral blood, taken on day 0 of AZD1222 vaccination. The clonotype was recovered from an adult in good health. The CDR3 protein is CASSLAYGQSNYGYTF. The CDR3 region has the DNA TGTGCCAGCAGCTTAGCGTATGGACAGAGTAACTATGGCTACACCTTC.